This T cell receptor beta chain was sequenced for a study of blood T cell repertoires in COVID-19. Study-level background: COVID-19 samples, acute and convalescent, were from the United States, Italy and Spain.

Here immunoSEQ multiplex PCR was the method, and the copy in TCRdb shows in-frame clones only, minus some. The sample lists 60,000 to 75,000 clones; approximately 85% were seen once. Deletions cut 4 bases from V and 9 bases from J, with 19 bases between. The CDR3 extends over 14 amino acids. Germline CDR1 and CDR2: SGHRS and YFSETQ. This receptor was obtained from a human donor in a cohort sampled during active COVID-19. The chain combines TRBV5-1 with TRBJ1-1; D unresolved. The sample consisted of peripheral blood. CDR3 region: CASSLGGPGDKAFF. The CDR3 region has the DNA TGCGCCAGCAGCCTGGGCGGGCCTGGGGATAAAGCTTTCTTT.